Below are 11 T cell receptor beta chains sequenced from a single sample in a study of blood T cells in healthy people across ages. For the second PCR, which ran for roughly 6 to 12 cycles, a sample-barcoded 5' primer and a J-beta primer mix were used. Using its own MiXCR run on the 5' RACE reads, TCRdb lists one record per CDR3 protein. The table has 500,000 to 600,000 distinct CDR3 sequences, roughly a quarter seen once; the top ten hold about a fifth. Sequencing was done on a sample of blood. These receptors were obtained from a woman in her sixties or seventies in good health.

The chain joins TRBV27 to TRBJ2-1, with 7 bases aligning to TRBD2. Germline V gene data show CDR1 as MNHEY and CDR2 as SMNVEV (reference sequence). The ends lost 5 bases at V and 14 bases at J; junction bases unmatched: 18. The CDR3 totals 15 residues. The CDR3 nucleotides read TGTGCCAGCAGTCCCCACTCTGCGGGGGAACAGAGGGAGTTCTTC. Translating gives CASSPHSAGEQREFF.

This clonotype was observed a few times. V and J are TRBV7-2 and TRBJ2-5, with a weak D call TRBD1 (5 bases). Germline values: CDR1 SGHTA, CDR2 FQGNSA. V dropped 4 bases and J dropped 5 bases, with 20 bases sitting between them. This CDR3 is 16 amino acids long. The CDR3 DNA sequence: TGTGCCAGCAGCTCCCAGGGAACCATGTCAGGGGAGACCCAGTACTTC. Its translation: CASSSQGTMSGETQYF.

This clonotype occurred a few times. This rearrangement joins TRBV4-2 to TRBJ1-6; D gene uncertain. Germline CDR1 is LGHNA and CDR2 is YNFKEQ. The CDR3 sequence is 19 residues long. Trimming stripped 0 bases from V and 0 bases from J, with 15 bases between. CDR3 DNA sequence: TGTGCCAGCAGCCAAGATCTCGACTGGGGAATCTCCTATAATTCACCCCTCCACTTT. Translation gives CASSQDLDWGISYNSPLHF.

The CDR3 region is CASASTGTGTDTQYF. The CDR3 nucleotides read TGTGCCAGCGCTTCCACCGGGACAGGGACAGATACGCAGTATTTT. This chain uses TRBV6-6 with TRBJ2-3, with TRBD1 identical over 9 bases. With 8 bases clipped from V and 3 bases from J, the junction kept 9 bases outside the gene matches. CDR3 size: 15 residues. The germline V gene encodes CDR1 MNHNY and CDR2 SVGAGI (reference sequence).

The gene calls are TRBV3-1 and TRBJ2-7; D tentatively fits TRBD1 or TRBD2 (5 bases each). This CDR3 spans 14 amino acids. Trimming pared 2 bases from V and 7 bases from J, leaving 15 bases between. Germline V gives CDR1 LGHDT, CDR2 YNNKEL (reference sequence). CDR3 nucleotide sequence: TGTGCCAGCAGCCAAACCGGGGCCGCGAAAGAGCAGTACTTC. It yields the protein CASSQTGAAKEQYF.

J is TRBJ2-3 and V is TRBV7-6; tentatively, D is TRBD1 or TRBD2 (5 bases each). The CDR3 covers 16 residues. CDR1 is SGHVS and CDR2 is FNYEAQ in the germline V gene. V was pared by 1 base and J by 2 bases, with 13 bases between. Here the CDR3 reads CASSLVMRGPTDTQYF. The CDR3 region has the DNA TGTGCCAGCAGCTTAGTCATGAGGGGACCCACAGATACGCAGTATTTT.

This sequence joins TRBV30 and TRBJ2-5; 11 positions agree with TRBD2. Germline V lookup: CDR1 GTSNPN, CDR2 SVGIG (reference sequence). The CDR3 sequence is 14 residues long. The trim removed 3 bases at V and 4 bases at J, leaving 4 bases unmatched. The CDR3 region is CAWSGGLAGETQYF. In nucleotides, the CDR3 is TGTGCCTGGAGCGGCGGACTAGCGGGAGAGACCCAGTACTTC.

V and J are TRBV2 and TRBJ1-1; D gene uncertain. Germline loops: CDR1 SNHLY, CDR2 FYNNEI. This CDR3 region has 14 residues. Deletions cut 6 bases from V and 2 bases from J, with 13 bases between. The DNA of the CDR3 is TGTGCCAGCAGGACCGTTCTTATTAACACTGAAGCTTTCTTT. Encoded protein: CASRTVLINTEAFF.

This clonotype was seen a few times. The chain employs TRBV3-1 and TRBJ2-7; 9 bases are shared with TRBD1. CDR1 is LGHDT, CDR2 YNNKEL, per germline (reference sequence). V gave up 5 bases and J gave up 5 bases; unmatched junction bases: 7. This CDR3 has 14 residues. This CDR3 reads CASSTGTGLHEQYF. The CDR3 nucleotides read TGTGCCAGCAGCACCGGGACAGGGCTTCACGAGCAGTACTTC.

The chain couples TRBV6-6 to TRBJ1-5, with TRBD1 identical over 7 bases. Germline V gene lookup returns CDR1 MNHNY and CDR2 SVGAGI (reference sequence). The CDR3 extends over 14 amino acids. J was trimmed by 7 bases and V by 0 bases; bases with no gene match: 3. This CDR3 is CASSYSQGLQPQHF. The CDR3 region has the DNA TGTGCCAGCAGTTACTCACAGGGGCTACAGCCCCAGCATTTT.

V usage is TRBV7-8 and J usage is TRBJ1-1, with D possibly matching TRBD1 (5 bases). The germline CDR1 and CDR2 sequences are SGHVS and FQNEAQ. V dropped 5 bases and J dropped 8 bases, with 18 bases sitting between them. This CDR3 region has 14 residues. The CDR3, as DNA: TGTGCCAGCAGCCGGGACTCTACCCGGTCGGAAGCTTTCTTT. Translation: CASSRDSTRSEAFF.